These 5 T cell receptor beta chains share one sample of origin, sequenced in a study of blood T cell repertoires in COVID-19. Libraries were prepared by immunoSEQ multiplex PCR; TCRdb keeps only in-frame clonotypes and omits some of them. This sample has 150,000 to 200,000 clones, with 85% to 90% found just once. Sequenced input: PBMCs or T cells enriched from blood (not recorded which). The receptors stem from a woman in her fifties or sixties who had recovered from COVID-19.

The J gene is TRBJ1-4, the V gene TRBV5-6; 7 nucleotides match TRBD1. Unmatched junction bases numbered 9, after V lost 2 bases and J lost 8 bases. This CDR3 region has 15 residues. Germline CDR1 SGHDT, CDR2 YYEEEE. The CDR3 nucleotides read TGTGCCAGCAGCTTCACAGCTACAGGGGTCGAAAAACTGTTTTTT. Translating it yields CASSFTATGVEKLFF. The whole variable domain, remainder taken from reference TRBV5-6 and TRBJ1-4, is DAGVTQSPTHLIKTRGQQVTLRCSPKSGHDTVSWYQQALGQGPQFIFQYYEEEERQRGNFPDRFSGHQFPNYSSELNVNALLLGDSALYLCASSFTATGVEKLFFGSGTQLSVL.

This clone was observed a handful of times. The chain carries TRBV3-1 (or the pseudogene TRBV3-2) and TRBJ1-4; possibly TRBD1 for D (5 bases). The CDR3 covers 14 residues. Looked up from germline, CDR1 is LGHDT and CDR2 is YNNKEL (reference sequence). Between the trimmed V and J ends, which lost 4 bases and 10 bases, there was a span of 16 bases. DNA of the CDR3: TGTGCCAGCAGCCCAAAACCGGGACTGGGAAAACTGTTTTTT. It specifies CASSPKPGLGKLFF.

CDR3 in amino acids: CASSFLSPQGQNTEAFF. CDR3 DNA: TGTGCCAGCAGCTTTCTATCCCCACAGGGACAAAACACTGAAGCTTTCTTT. The rearrangement links TRBV7-9 to TRBJ1-1; D possibly corresponds to TRBD1 (6 bases). Between the trimmed V and J ends, which lost 3 bases and 2 bases, there was a span of 19 bases. Per germline, CDR1 SEHNR and CDR2 FQNEAQ (reference sequence). The CDR3 contains 17 residues.

Written as DNA, the CDR3 is TGTGCCAGCACCAGGGGGTGGTTGGAGACCCAGTACTTC. As protein: CASTRGWLETQYF. The V gene is TRBV11-2, the J gene TRBJ2-5; 7 bases map to TRBD1. The V segment lost 7 bases and the J segment 5 bases; nucleotides outside the gene matches: 7. The CDR3 spans 13 residues. Germline V gene sequence: CDR1 SGHAT, CDR2 FQNNGV.

J is TRBJ2-4 and V is TRBV10-3; 7 bases agree with TRBD1. Germline values: CDR1 ENHRY, CDR2 SYGVKD. The CDR3 is made up of 16 amino acids. V lost 1 base to trimming and J lost 1 base; unmatched junction nucleotides: 4. DNA for the CDR3: TGTGCCATCAGTGAGTTTAAGGGGGCGGCCAAAAACATTCAGTACTTC. Encoded protein: CAISEFKGAAKNIQYF.